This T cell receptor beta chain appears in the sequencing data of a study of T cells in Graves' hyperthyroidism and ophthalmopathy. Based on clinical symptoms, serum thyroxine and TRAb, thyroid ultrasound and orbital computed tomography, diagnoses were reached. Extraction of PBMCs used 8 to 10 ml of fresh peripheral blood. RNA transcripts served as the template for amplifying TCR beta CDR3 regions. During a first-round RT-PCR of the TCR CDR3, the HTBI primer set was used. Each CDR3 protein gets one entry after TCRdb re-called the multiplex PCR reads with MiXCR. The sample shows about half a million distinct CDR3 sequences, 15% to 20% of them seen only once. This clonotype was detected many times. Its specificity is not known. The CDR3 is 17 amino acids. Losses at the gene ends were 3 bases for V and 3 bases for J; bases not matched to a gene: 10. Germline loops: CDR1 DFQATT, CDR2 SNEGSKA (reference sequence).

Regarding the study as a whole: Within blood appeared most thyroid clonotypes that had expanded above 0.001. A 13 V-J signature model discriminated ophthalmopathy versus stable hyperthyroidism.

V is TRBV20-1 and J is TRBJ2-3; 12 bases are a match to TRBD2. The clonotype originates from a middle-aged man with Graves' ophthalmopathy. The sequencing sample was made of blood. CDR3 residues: CSASGLAGSSQTDTQYF. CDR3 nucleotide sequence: TGCAGTGCTAGCGGACTAGCGGGATCCAGCCAGACAGATACGCAGTATTTT.